What follows are 9 T cell receptor beta chains derived from one specimen sequenced in a study of early T cells in non-severe SARS-CoV-2 infection. TCRdb itself ran the 5' RACE reads through MiXCR, one entry per CDR3 protein. Of 60,000 or so distinct CDR3 sequences in the sample, 12% were seen once. Material: whole blood. These receptors all come from an adult who was a healthcare worker with PCR-confirmed SARS-CoV-2 infection or an uninfected control (not recorded which).

This clonotype has more than one count but fewer than ten. The V gene is TRBV20-1, the J gene TRBJ1-1, with D unresolved. Germline V gene lookup returns CDR1 DFQATT and CDR2 SNEGSKA (reference sequence). Trimming stripped 7 bases from V and 1 base from J, with 10 bases between. The CDR3 contains 12 residues. The CDR3 spells CSGYRPNTEAFF. CDR3 in DNA: TGCAGTGGTTACAGACCGAACACTGAAGCTTTCTTT.

In its sample, this clonotype was seen a few times. No conserved phenylalanine or tryptophan ends this CDR3, so it is likely a read error. It is unclear where the CDR3 begins or ends on the DNA, so no DNA is shown, and the CDR3 is as TCRdb lists it. The chain has TRBV18 and TRBJ2-7; TRBD1, the D gene given by the table, was not confirmed from the DNA. The CDR3 length equals 12 residues, ends included. CDR1 and CDR2 (germline): KGHSH, LQKENI. The CDR3 here is CASSLERTVIIL.

This clonotype was seen many times. The chain employs TRBV14 and TRBJ2-3; D is unclear. The CDR3 loop spans 13 amino acids. Trimming left V 4 bases short and J 6 bases short, with 11 bases between. CDR1 SGHDN and CDR2 FVKESK come from the germline V gene. The CDR3 sequence is CASSPFSVDTQYF. The CDR3 bases are TGTGCCAGCAGCCCGTTCTCTGTGGATACGCAGTATTTT.

This clonotype has ten or more counts. The chain combines TRBV24-1 with TRBJ1-2, with 8 positions matching TRBD1. The CDR3 is 15 amino acids. Germline assignment: CDR1 KGHDR and CDR2 SFDVKD. The V gene end was trimmed by 3 bases and the J gene end by 5 bases; junction bases not matched to a gene: 7. CDR3 residues: CATSDPGQGGYGYTF. The DNA of the CDR3 is TGTGCCACCAGTGATCCAGGACAGGGAGGATATGGCTACACCTTC.

This clonotype has at least ten counts. This rearrangement joins TRBV15 to TRBJ2-1; 10 bases match TRBD2. This CDR3 comprises 17 residues. Germline values: CDR1 LNHNV, CDR2 YYDKDF (reference sequence). The junction had 3 bases not matched to a gene; V was cut back by 1 base and J by 0 bases. The CDR3 DNA reads as TGTGCCACCAGCAGAGGGACTAGCGGAAGCTCCTACAATGAGCAGTTCTTC. Its translation: CATSRGTSGSSYNEQFF.

In this sample, this clonotype turned up a few times. This chain connects TRBV6-2 or TRBV6-3 to TRBJ2-1, with D possibly being TRBD1 or TRBD2 (5 bases each). Germline loops: CDR1 MNHEY, CDR2 SVGEGT. The CDR3 is made up of 14 amino acids. V was shortened by 4 bases and J by 10 bases, with 17 bases between the two germline ends. CDR3 nucleotides: TGTGCCAGCAGTTTCATCAGGGAGAGGAGCGAGCAGTTCTTC. This gives the protein CASSFIRERSEQFF.

This clonotype is medium-sized. The rearrangement joins TRBV11-2 to TRBJ2-3, with D unresolved. This CDR3 comprises 17 residues. V gave up 1 base and J gave up 3 bases, with 17 bases separating them. CDR1 SGHAT and CDR2 FQNNGV come from the germline V gene. The CDR3 nucleotides read TGTGCCAGCAGCTTAGGAATTGGCGTTCATCGGACAGATACGCAGTATTTT. This codes for CASSLGIGVHRTDTQYF.

CDR3 sequence (DNA): TGTGCCAGCAGTTTCGTCGGTACAGGGTTAGAGACCCAGTACTTC. Translation: CASSFVGTGLETQYF. This rearrangement joins TRBV28 to TRBJ2-5; a possible D gene is TRBD1 (6 bases). The CDR3 contains 15 residues. Germline loops: CDR1 MDHEN, CDR2 SYDVKM. V lost 3 bases and J lost 4, with 15 bases in between.

In its sample, this clonotype was seen many times. This sequence joins TRBV6-5 and TRBJ2-2; D gene uncertain. Trimming stripped 1 base from V and 1 base from J, with 10 bases between. The germline CDR1 and CDR2 sequences are MNHEY and SVGAGI. The CDR3 loop spans 16 amino acids. The CDR3 region is CASSYYWTKNTGELFF. The CDR3 coding sequence is TGTGCCAGCAGTTACTATTGGACCAAGAACACCGGGGAGCTGTTTTTT.